The 22 T cell receptor beta chains reported below all come from one sample, sequenced in a study of post-analysis software for immune sequencing data. Study results and caveats: Roughly five TRBV segments were significantly more frequent in patients than in controls. TRBV5-6, TRBV5-1 and TRBV20-1 were among these segments.

These receptors have no identified antigens. The TCR beta cDNA libraries carried unique molecular identifiers. TCRdb itself ran the PCR reads through MiXCR, one entry per CDR3 protein. The sample yields approximately 730,000 distinct CDR3 sequences, roughly 29% seen once. Sample: blood. The receptors come from a girl under 18 with multiple sclerosis.

Only a few counts were recorded for this clonotype. The rearrangement links TRBV12-3 or TRBV12-4 to TRBJ1-2, with 8 nucleotides matching TRBD1. V trimming: 5 bases; J trimming: 5 bases; junction bases outside the gene matches: 10. The CDR3 is 15 residues long. For the CDR3, the DNA is TGTGCCAGCAGTCTGCAGACAGGGGTGAGGTATGGCTACACCTTC. Translating it yields CASSLQTGVRYGYTF.

This chain connects TRBV2 to TRBJ2-3; D perhaps matches TRBD1 (6 bases). Trimming took 7 bases from V and 8 from J, leaving 16 bases between them. The CDR3 consists of 13 residues. Germline CDR1 is SNHLY and CDR2 is FYNNEI. The CDR3 coding sequence is TGTGCCAGCACCTTGACAGGCTACCCTACGCAGTATTTT. This gives the protein CASTLTGYPTQYF.

V gene TRBV20-1 combines with J gene TRBJ2-3, with D possibly TRBD2 on 5 matching bases. This CDR3 has 16 amino acids. Looked up from germline, CDR1 is DFQATT and CDR2 is SNEGSKA (reference sequence). Trimming stripped 0 bases from V and 3 bases from J, with 16 bases between. The DNA for the CDR3 is TGCAGTGCTAGAGACAGATATGGGAGTGGGACAGATACGCAGTATTTT. Protein product: CSARDRYGSGTDTQYF.

The V and J genes are TRBV7-2 and TRBJ2-3, with D perhaps matching TRBD1 (6 bases). Trimming pared 3 bases from V and 5 bases from J, leaving 18 bases between. The CDR3 has 16 amino acids. The germline V gene has CDR1 SGHTA and CDR2 FQGNSA. The CDR3 here is CASSLDRVRRLDTQYF. The DNA of the CDR3 is TGTGCCAGCAGCTTGGACAGAGTCCGTCGGCTAGATACGCAGTATTTT. Using reference TRBV7-2 and TRBJ2-3 for the parts outside the CDR3, the full variable domain is GAGVSQSPSNKVTEKGKDVELRCDPISGHTALYWYRQSLGQGLEFLIYFQGNSAPDKSGLPSDRFSAERTGGSVSTLTIQRTQQEDSAVYLCASSLDRVRRLDTQYFGPGTRLTVL.

In its sample, this clonotype was seen a few times. This chain links TRBV29-1 with TRBJ1-5; TRBD1 is a possible D gene (5 bases). The CDR3 is made up of 12 amino acids. CDR1 is SQVTM, CDR2 ANQGSEA, per germline. The V end lost 4 bases, the J end lost 3 bases, and 7 bases lay between the germline ends. This CDR3 is CSVGGVNQPQHF. The DNA for the CDR3 is TGCAGCGTTGGAGGGGTCAATCAGCCCCAGCATTTT.

This clonotype was recorded a few times. The rearrangement uses TRBV7-2 and TRBJ2-7, with D hard to call. This CDR3 contains 18 residues. Looked up from germline, CDR1 is SGHTA and CDR2 is FQGNSA. The V end was cut by 5 bases, the J end by 1 base, with 24 bases between. CDR3 in amino acids: CASSQDLPGTSRSYEQYF. CDR3 DNA: TGTGCCAGCAGCCAAGACCTGCCAGGCACGTCACGGTCCTACGAGCAGTACTTC.

This clonotype was seen more than once but under ten times. CDR3 residues: CASSLPLARETQYF. The CDR3 nucleotides read TGTGCCAGCAGCTTACCCCTAGCGCGAGAGACCCAGTACTTC. The chain is built from TRBV7-9 and TRBJ2-5; tentatively, D is TRBD2 (6 bases). The CDR3 loop spans 14 amino acids. Trimming stripped 2 bases from V and 4 bases from J, with 11 bases between. Germline V lookup: CDR1 SEHNR, CDR2 FQNEAQ (reference sequence).

The chain employs TRBV5-1 and TRBJ2-1, with a weak D call TRBD1 (5 bases). Between the trimmed V and J ends, which lost 2 bases and 5 bases, there was a span of 20 bases. Germline values: CDR1 SGHRS, CDR2 YFSETQ. This CDR3 contains 17 residues. CDR3 amino acids: CASSLRPQGTQNNEQFF. CDR3 bases: TGCGCCAGCAGCTTAAGACCTCAGGGAACTCAGAACAATGAGCAGTTCTTC.

The rearrangement joins TRBV7-2 to TRBJ1-2; tentatively, D is TRBD1 (5 bases). Germline V lookup: CDR1 SGHTA, CDR2 FQGNSA. Trimming pared 4 bases from V and 4 bases from J, leaving 16 bases between. This CDR3 spans 15 amino acids. CDR3 sequence reads: CASSSPTGRVYGYTF. Here the CDR3 DNA reads TGTGCCAGCAGCTCCCCCACCGGCAGGGTCTATGGCTACACCTTC.

This clonotype was counted between two and nine times. This chain connects TRBV10-3 to TRBJ2-1; D unclear. The V end lost 3 bases, the J end lost 6 bases, and 15 bases lay between the germline ends. Per the germline V gene, CDR1 is ENHRY and CDR2 is SYGVKD. CDR3 size: 15 residues. The CDR3 bases are TGTGCCATCAGTGACCCGAAGATAGCCCGCAATGAGCAGTTCTTC. Amino acids: CAISDPKIARNEQFF.

This clonotype was recorded a few times. This chain uses TRBV27 with TRBJ1-6; no clear D. This CDR3 is 17 amino acids long. The V gene lost 3 bases and the J gene lost 0 bases, with 12 bases spanning the gap. Germline CDR1 and CDR2: MNHEY and SMNVEV (reference sequence). The CDR3 DNA follows: TGTGCCAGCAGTTTTTCGGGTGCGAGCTCCTATAATTCACCCCTCCACTTT. It yields the protein CASSFSGASSYNSPLHF.

This clonotype has more than one count but fewer than ten. The rearrangement links TRBV3-1 to TRBJ1-1; 8 nucleotides line up with TRBD1. V trimming: 3 bases; J trimming: 1 base; junction bases outside the gene matches: 7. The CDR3 is made up of 16 amino acids. The V gene's germline CDR1 is LGHDT and CDR2 YNNKEL (reference sequence). CDR3 in amino acids: CASSHSFGQGNTEAFF. CDR3 nucleotides: TGTGCCAGCAGCCATTCCTTTGGACAGGGGAACACTGAAGCTTTCTTT.

The table lists this clonotype with a few counts. The rearrangement links TRBV4-1 to TRBJ2-1, with TRBD2 matching over 9 bases. Germline V lookup: CDR1 MGHRA, CDR2 YSYEKL. Unmatched junction bases numbered 15, after V lost 10 bases and J lost 8 bases. The length of the CDR3 is 15 residues. The CDR3: CATLSQRGARDEQFF. CDR3 in DNA: TGCGCCACCCTTTCCCAGCGGGGGGCGCGTGATGAGCAGTTCTTC.

This rearrangement joins TRBV20-1 to TRBJ2-1; perhaps TRBD1 as D (5 bases). CDR1 DFQATT and CDR2 SNEGSKA come from the germline V gene (reference sequence). The V end was cut by 4 bases, the J end by 0 bases, with 7 bases between. This CDR3 has 13 amino acids. The CDR3 loop reads CSATQVSYNEQFF. As DNA, the CDR3 is TGCAGTGCTACACAGGTCTCCTACAATGAGCAGTTCTTC.

Concerning this clonotype itself: An end of the junction does not agree with germline; a read error may underlie this. The chain joins TRBV3-1 to TRBJ2-6; 8 nucleotides align to TRBD1. Per germline, CDR1 LGHDT and CDR2 YNNKEL (reference sequence). The CDR3 loop spans 19 amino acids. This chain's CDR3 is CASSPGGQGYLAGANVRTF. The DNA for the CDR3 is TGTGCCAGCAGCCCAGGCGGACAGGGTTATTTGGCTGGGGCCAACGTCCGGACTTTC.

This clonotype was found many times. This chain's CDR3 is CASSHDPGTGADEQYF. In nucleotides, the CDR3 is TGCGCCAGCAGCCATGATCCCGGGACAGGGGCCGACGAGCAGTACTTC. This chain connects TRBV4-3 to TRBJ2-7; TRBD1 agrees at 10 bases. Per the germline V gene, CDR1 is LGHNA and CDR2 is YSLEER. The CDR3 is 16 residues long. V dropped 3 bases and J dropped 5; count of bases not matched to a gene: 10.

This clonotype has only a few counts. V usage is TRBV6-5 and J usage is TRBJ1-2; no clear D gene. With 5 bases removed from V and 4 bases from J, the gap between germline ends came to 14 bases. The CDR3 covers 14 residues. Germline lookup yields CDR1 MNHEY and CDR2 SVGAGI. The CDR3 DNA is TGTGCCAGCAGTCAGACTCATTTTGGCTATGGCTACACCTTC. Its translation is CASSQTHFGYGYTF.

This clonotype was found a few times. The rearrangement links TRBV6-5 to TRBJ1-2, with D possibly matching TRBD1 (5 bases). This CDR3 contains 15 residues. Per germline, CDR1 MNHEY and CDR2 SVGAGI. Trimming left V 3 bases short and J 5 bases short, with 16 bases between. The CDR3 DNA reads TGTGCCAGCAGTTATGATGGGGGGGGATGGTATGGCTACACCTTC. Its translation is CASSYDGGGWYGYTF.

The gene calls are TRBV7-2 and TRBJ2-7; 9 positions agree with TRBD2. V shed 1 base and J 3 bases; nucleotides not matched to a gene: 4. This CDR3 comprises 15 residues. The germline CDR1 and CDR2 sequences are SGHTA and FQGNSA. The CDR3 is CASSLVAGGDYEQYF. The CDR3 DNA is TGTGCCAGCAGCTTAGTCGCGGGGGGGGACTACGAGCAGTACTTC.

This clonotype was picked up a small number of times. The chain carries TRBV6-6 and TRBJ2-1; D ambiguous. The length of the CDR3 is 11 residues. V lost 0 bases to trimming and J lost 9 bases, with 3 bases between them. The V gene's germline CDR1 is MNHNY and CDR2 SVGAGI (reference sequence). The CDR3 protein is CASSYSSEQFF. The CDR3 bases are TGTGCCAGCAGTTACTCCAGTGAGCAGTTCTTC.

The chain carries TRBV6-2 or TRBV6-3 and TRBJ2-1; the D is unclear. In germline, CDR1 is MNHEY, CDR2 SVGEGT. The V gene lost 6 bases and the J gene lost 9 bases, with 12 bases spanning the gap. The CDR3 sequence is 12 residues long. The CDR3 bases are TGTGCCAGCAGACATATAGAACTTGAGCAGTTCTTC. Its translation: CASRHIELEQFF.

A few counts support this clonotype. The chain combines TRBV7-2 with TRBJ2-7; TRBD2 aligns across 9 bases. With V trimmed by 5 bases and J by 3 bases, 14 bases remained unmatched. This CDR3 has 17 residues. The germline gives CDR1 SGHTA, CDR2 FQGNSA. This chain's CDR3 is CASSGGREGLKVYEQYF. CDR3 sequence (DNA): TGTGCCAGCAGCGGGGGGCGGGAGGGCCTAAAAGTCTACGAGCAGTACTTC.